The clone carrying this T cell receptor beta chain was observed at least ten times. The data are from a study of T cells in Graves' hyperthyroidism and ophthalmopathy. Thyroid ultrasound and orbital computed tomography, with clinical symptoms and serum thyroxine and TRAb, informed diagnoses. The V gene end was trimmed by 8 bases and the J gene end by 5 bases; junction bases not matched to a gene: 4. Germline CDR1 is SGHTA and CDR2 is FQGNSA. There are 13 residues in the CDR3. Researchers took RNA transcripts and amplified the TCR beta CDR3 regions from them. The TCR CDR3 was amplified in a first-round RT-PCR using the HTBI primer set. One entry per CDR3 protein, called by TCRdb with MiXCR from the multiplex PCR reads. The sample gives fewer than 650,000 distinct CDR3 sequences, 46% of which show up once; 44% is in the top ten.

The sequenced material came from peripheral blood or thyroid tissue (not recorded which). The gene calls are TRBV7-2 and TRBJ2-2; TRBD1 aligns across 8 bases. The origin of this receptor is an adult woman with Graves' disease, either hyperthyroidism or ophthalmopathy (not recorded which). DNA of the CDR3: TGTGCCAGCCGGACAGGGTCTACCGGGGAGCTGTTTTTT. Its translation is CASRTGSTGELFF.